The sequence of this T cell receptor beta chain was determined in a study of blood T cell repertoires in COVID-19. Whole-study context: Sources were T cells, B-cell-depleted T cells, or PBMCs; the material itself was cDNA or gDNA.

The CDR3 loop spans 13 amino acids. Germline CDR1 reads SGHDN; CDR2 reads FVKESK. Trimming took off 0 bases at V and 5 bases at J, with 7 bases between the two ends. Repertoires were generated with immunoSEQ multiplex PCR, while TCRdb's copy carries only in-frame clones and drops some. Here the sample spans over 300,000 clones, 87% being singletons. The sequence came from a woman aged 25 to 39 who had recovered from COVID-19. Sequencing was done on a sample of PBMCs or T cells enriched from blood (not recorded which). The chain recombines TRBV14 with TRBJ1-2, with D unresolved. This CDR3 reads CASSQDRAYGYTF. The CDR3 coding sequence is TGTGCCAGCAGCCAAGATCGTGCGTATGGCTACACCTTC.